This TCR beta chain appears in the sequencing data of a study of graft-versus-host responses after intestinal transplantation. Whole-study context: Each recipient received a multivisceral, liver-intestinal, or isolated intestinal graft. Tacrolimus plus steroids were given to all recipients for about three years, preceded by anti-thymocyte globulin induction.

A word on this clone: Its antigen is as yet unknown.

CDR1 and CDR2 (germline): MNHNS, SASEGT. The CDR3 is made up of 12 amino acids. V dropped 9 bases and J dropped 5 bases, with 13 bases sitting between them. Only in-frame clones appear in the TCRdb table, and some are missing; sequencing was by immunoSEQ multiplex PCR. The data hold about 85,000 clones, with about 91% observed a single time. Whole-study results and caveats: GvH clones were found in recipient marrow; some appeared first in ileum or blood.

The TCR comes from a human donor who was the organ donor for an intestinal transplant. The chain recombines TRBV6-1 with TRBJ1-2, with D perhaps TRBD1 (5 bases). Sequenced here: unstimulated CD8+ T cells sorted from spleen or lymph node cells, sampled before transplant. The DNA of the CDR3 is TGTGCCAGTGGGGGACCTGGGTATGGCTACACCTTC. This gives the protein CASGGPGYGYTF.